The TCR beta chain under discussion was sequenced for a study of beta chain features in type 1 diabetes. Notes on the study in general: Among patients with Type 1 diabetes, TCRB CDR3s were moderately but significantly shorter in every one of the four CD4+ subsets.

The CDR3 runs to 17 residues. Germline V gives CDR1 LGHNA, CDR2 YSLEER. J lost 2 bases, V lost 4 bases, and 13 bases had no gene match. Since all of the isolated RNA was reverse transcribed, expressed TCRB transcripts were what got sequenced. The method was immunoSEQ multiplex PCR; TCRdb's version includes in-frame clones alone and lacks a portion of them. The repertoire includes about 400,000 clones, roughly 12% of them detected once, and about 0.01% sits in the top ten. Concerning this clone: What it binds is unknown.

The chain uses TRBV4-3 and TRBJ1-1; 7 bases line up with TRBD1. The TCR comes from a woman between 18 and 29 years old with type 1 diabetes. The sequenced sample was naive CD4+ T cells from blood. In DNA, the CDR3 is TGCGCCAGCAGCCTCCGTTCTTCGGGACAGACAAACACTGAAGCTTTCTTT. Its translation is CASSLRSSGQTNTEAFF.